This is a list of T cell receptor beta chains from one sample in a study of blood T cells in healthy people across ages. TCRdb called the 5' RACE reads again in MiXCR, with one record for every CDR3 protein. The sample includes about 640,000 distinct CDR3 sequences, 58% seen only once; the top ten take 35% to 40%. The sequenced material came from blood. The source of these receptors is a man in his 60s in good health. Both conserved end residues are part of each CDR3. The D gene is left open where the match is weak. Some rows mark clone size as missing; the rest say once, few, many or name a class of expanded clone.

>NA|TRBD2|TRBJ2-1|15|TRBV20-1
TGCAGTGCTCCAGCCGGGACTACTCCCTACAATGAGCAGTTCTTC
CSAPAGTTPYNEQFF
>NA|NA|TRBJ2-1|14|TRBV3-1
TGTGCCAGCAGCCTCGGTGGGGCGGCGACTGAGCAGTTCTTC
CASSLGGAATEQFF
>NA|TRBD2|TRBJ2-7|14|TRBV29-1
TGCGGCGTTACACTAGCGGGGGGGTCCTACGAGCAGTACTTC
CGVTLAGGSYEQYF
>many|NA|TRBJ1-1|12|TRBV16
TGTGCCAGCAGCCTCAGGAACACTGAAGCTTTCTTT
CASSLRNTEAFF
>NA|NA|TRBJ2-5|12|TRBV15
TGTGCCACCAGCAGAGTCGGAGAGACCCAGTACTTC
CATSRVGETQYF
>NA|NA|TRBJ1-6|12|TRBV28
TGTGCCAGCAGTTTCAAGGGCCGACCCCTCCACTTT
CASSFKGRPLHF
>few|TRBD1|TRBJ1-4|15|TRBV12-3/TRBV12-4
TGTGCCAGCAGTTCCTCCGGGACAGGGGGTGAAAAACTGTTTTTT
CASSSSGTGGEKLFF
>NA|NA|TRBJ2-1|16|TRBV2
TGTGCCAGCAGTGAAAGGACCATTAGCTCCTACAATGAGCAGTTCTTC
CASSERTISSYNEQFF
>NA|TRBD2|TRBJ2-1|17|TRBV3-1
TGTGCCAGCAGCCAACAGCTAGCGGCGAGCTCCTACAATGAGCAGTTCTTC
CASSQQLAASSYNEQFF
>NA|TRBD2|TRBJ2-1|16|TRBV6-9
TGTGCCAGCAGTTACCATAGCGGGGGGGTAAACAATGAGCAGTTCTTC
CASSYHSGGVNNEQFF
>NA|NA|TRBJ2-3|16|TRBV7-6
TGTGCCAGCAGCTTGTCCCCAGTCAGGCCCACAGATACGCAGTATTTT
CASSLSPVRPTDTQYF
>NA|TRBD2|TRBJ2-5|16|TRBV6-2/TRBV6-3
TGTGCCAGCAGTTCGGTTCCCCTAGCGGGGCAAGAGACCCAGTACTTC
CASSSVPLAGQETQYF
>NA|NA|TRBJ1-4|15|TRBV5-1
TGCGCCAGCGGGACCTGGGGGACGGGGAATGAAAAACTGTTTTTT
CASGTWGTGNEKLFF
>few|NA|TRBJ1-2|14|TRBV25-1
TGTGCCAGCAGTGAGGATCAAGACTACTATGGCTACACCTTC
CASSEDQDYYGYTF
>NA|NA|TRBJ1-2|13|TRBV7-2
TGTGCCAGCAGCTCGGACGGGCAGGGTGGCTACACCTTC
CASSSDGQGGYTF
>NA|NA|TRBJ2-3|15|TRBV5-5
TGTGCCAGCAGCTTGGTCCAGCGGGGCACAGATACGCAGTATTTT
CASSLVQRGTDTQYF
>NA|NA|TRBJ2-7|12|TRBV6-6
TGTGCCAGCTTGGGAGCATCATACGAGCAGTACTTC
CASLGASYEQYF
>NA|TRBD2|TRBJ2-1|18|TRBV9
TGTGCCAGCAGCCCCCGACTAGCGGGGGGCCGATTATACAATGAGCAGTTCTTC
CASSPRLAGGRLYNEQFF
>NA|TRBD1|TRBJ2-5|14|TRBV5-1
TGCGCCAGCAGCTTGGGGAACAGGGGGGAGACCCAGTACTTC
CASSLGNRGETQYF
>NA|TRBD2|TRBJ2-5|14|TRBV20-1
TGCAGTGCTAGAGGTGGACTAGCAATCGAGACCCAGTACTTC
CSARGGLAIETQYF
>few|TRBD2|TRBJ2-3|13|TRBV29-1
TGCAGCGTTGACGGGGGGGGCACAGATACGCAGTATTTT
CSVDGGGTDTQYF
>NA|TRBD1|TRBJ1-2|16|TRBV5-1
TGCGCCAGCAGCTTATTGCCCCCCCAGGGGGCATCTGGCTACACCTTC
CASSLLPPQGASGYTF
>NA|NA|TRBJ2-5|15|TRBV20-1
TGCAGTGCCACAGAGGGCGCTGGGACACGCTACGAGCAATACTTC
CSATEGAGTRYEQYF
>many|NA|TRBJ2-3|12|TRBV7-2
TGTGCCACCTCGACCTTTCCAGATACGCAGTATTTT
CATSTFPDTQYF
>NA|TRBD2|TRBJ2-7|15|TRBV20-1
TGCAGTGCTAGAGGGATAACGGGGGGTACCTACGAGCAGTACTTC
CSARGITGGTYEQYF
>NA|NA|TRBJ1-1|14|TRBV5-6
TGTGCCAGCAGCTTGGTCGTCAGCTACACTGAAGCTTTCTTT
CASSLVVSYTEAFF
>few|TRBD2|TRBJ2-1|15|TRBV5-1
TGCGCCAGCAGCAAGACTAGCGGGGGGGTCAATGAGCAGTTCTTC
CASSKTSGGVNEQFF
>NA|TRBD2|TRBJ2-3|14|TRBV3-1
TGTGCCAGCACCACTAGCGGGGTGACAGATACGCAGTATTTT
CASTTSGVTDTQYF
>NA|NA|TRBJ2-5|14|TRBV12-3/TRBV12-4
TGTGCCAGCAGTTTAGCGCTGGCAGAAGAGACCCAGTACTTC
CASSLALAEETQYF